The table lists the clone carrying this T cell receptor beta chain with a few counts. The antigen remains undetermined. In TCRdb, the reads were re-called with MiXCR into one record per CDR3 protein. This sample has just over 450,000 distinct CDR3 sequences, with 40% to 50% found just once. The entry originates in a study of T cell repertoires in cytomegalovirus infection. Study-wide context: In the study, CMV epitopes included recently identified HLA-C-restricted and well-studied HLA-B-restricted ones. Both CMV infection and a matching HLA type were indicated by public TCR beta signatures.

The origin of this receptor is a human donor in good health (CMV status not recorded). Some clones in this sample may be carry-over from other donors' samples. The source material was cultured PBMCs, sampled from culture after CMV antigen stimulation.

The CDR3 nucleotides read TGCAGTGCTAGAGATCGCTCGGGTCGAGCCTACGAGCAGTACTTC. Translating it yields CSARDRSGRAYEQYF. The rearrangement uses TRBV20-1 and TRBJ2-7; D call uncertain. The CDR3 spans 15 residues. Germline V lookup: CDR1 DFQATT, CDR2 SNEGSKA (reference sequence). With 0 bases removed from V and 2 bases from J, the gap between germline ends came to 14 bases.